A single sample gave rise to the 2 T cell receptor beta chains below, sequenced in a study of PD-L1 blockade in urothelial cancer. Time point described: pretreatment peripheral blood. Profiled with immunoSEQ multiplex PCR; TCRdb holds only in-frame clones, not every one. The sample contains 40,000 to 50,000 clones, around 80% of which appear only once. Here the sequenced sample was PBMCs, taken around atezolizumab (anti-PD-L1) treatment. All receptors come from a man between 65 and 79 years old with urothelial cancer.

The chain uses TRBV5-4 and TRBJ2-3; D may be TRBD2 (6 bases). The germline gives CDR1 SGHNT, CDR2 YYREEE (reference sequence). Trimming took off 4 bases at V and 1 base at J, with 13 bases between the two ends. This CDR3 is 15 amino acids long. In nucleotides, the CDR3 is TGTGCCAGCAGCCTGGGACTGGCCCGCACAGATACGCAGTATTTT. Amino acids: CASSLGLARTDTQYF.

CDR3 bases: TGTGCCAGCAGTTTTTGGGACAGGGCTGAGAATGAGCAGTTCTTC. Protein product: CASSFWDRAENEQFF. V usage is TRBV27 and J usage is TRBJ2-1; 9 bases align to TRBD1. This CDR3 contains 15 residues. V trimming: 3 bases; J trimming: 7 bases; junction bases outside the gene matches: 7. Germline CDR1 and CDR2: MNHEY and SMNVEV (reference sequence).